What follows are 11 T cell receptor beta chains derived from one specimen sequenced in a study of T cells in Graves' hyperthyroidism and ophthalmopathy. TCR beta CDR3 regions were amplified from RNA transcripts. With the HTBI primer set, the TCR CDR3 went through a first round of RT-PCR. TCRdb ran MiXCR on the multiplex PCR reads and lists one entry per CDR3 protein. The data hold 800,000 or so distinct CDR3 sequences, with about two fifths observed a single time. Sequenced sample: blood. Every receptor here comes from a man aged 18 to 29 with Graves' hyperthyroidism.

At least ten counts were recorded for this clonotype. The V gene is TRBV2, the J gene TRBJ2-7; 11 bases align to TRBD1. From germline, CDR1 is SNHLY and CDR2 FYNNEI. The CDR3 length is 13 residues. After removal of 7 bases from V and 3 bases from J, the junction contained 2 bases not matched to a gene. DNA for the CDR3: TGTGCCAGCACGGGACAGGGGGGCTACGAGCAGTACTTC. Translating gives CASTGQGGYEQYF.

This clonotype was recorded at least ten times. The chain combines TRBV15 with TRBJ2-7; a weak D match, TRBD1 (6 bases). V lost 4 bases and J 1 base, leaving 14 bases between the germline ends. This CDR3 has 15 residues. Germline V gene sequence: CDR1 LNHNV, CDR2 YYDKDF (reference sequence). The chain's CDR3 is CATSKLLDSSYEQYF. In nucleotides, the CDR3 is TGTGCCACCAGCAAGCTTTTGGACAGTTCCTACGAGCAGTACTTC.

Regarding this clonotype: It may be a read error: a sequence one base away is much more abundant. CDR3 loop: CASSLPVQYF. CDR3 coding DNA: TGCGCCAGCAGCCTCCCCGTGCAGTACTTC. V usage is TRBV7-9 and J usage is TRBJ2-7, with no clear D. Germline CDR1 and CDR2: SEHNR and FQNEAQ (reference sequence). CDR3 length: 10 amino acids. Filled out from reference TRBV7-9 and TRBJ2-7, the complete variable domain reads DTGVSQNPRHKITKRGQNVTFRCDPISEHNRLYWYRQTLGQGPEFLTYFQNEAQLEKSRLLSDRFSAERPKGSFSTLEIQRTEQGDSAMYLCASSLPVQYFGPGTRLTVT.

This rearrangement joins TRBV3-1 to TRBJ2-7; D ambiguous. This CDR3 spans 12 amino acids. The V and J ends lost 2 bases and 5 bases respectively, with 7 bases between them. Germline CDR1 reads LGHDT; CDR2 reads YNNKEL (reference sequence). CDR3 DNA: TGTGCCAGCAGCCAATACTTAAACGAGCAGTACTTC. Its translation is CASSQYLNEQYF.

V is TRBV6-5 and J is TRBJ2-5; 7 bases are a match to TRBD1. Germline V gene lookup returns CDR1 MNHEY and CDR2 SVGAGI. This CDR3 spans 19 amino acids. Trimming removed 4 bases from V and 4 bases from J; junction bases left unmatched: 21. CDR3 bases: TGTGCCAGCAGTTCCCTCCCAAATCGGCTAACAGGGGTTGGAGAGACCCAGTACTTC. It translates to CASSSLPNRLTGVGETQYF.

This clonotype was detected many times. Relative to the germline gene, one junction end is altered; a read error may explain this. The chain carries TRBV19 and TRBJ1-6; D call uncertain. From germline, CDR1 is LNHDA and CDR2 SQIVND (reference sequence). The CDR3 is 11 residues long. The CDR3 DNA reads TGTGCCACCCGGGATAATTCAGCCCTCCACTTT. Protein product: CATRDNSALHF.

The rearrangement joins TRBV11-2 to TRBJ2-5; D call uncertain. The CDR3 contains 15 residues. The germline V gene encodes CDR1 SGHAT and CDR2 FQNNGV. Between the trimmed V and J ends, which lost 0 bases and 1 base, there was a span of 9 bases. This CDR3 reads CASSLDRRPQETQYF. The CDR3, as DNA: TGTGCCAGCAGCTTAGATCGTAGACCCCAAGAGACCCAGTACTTC.

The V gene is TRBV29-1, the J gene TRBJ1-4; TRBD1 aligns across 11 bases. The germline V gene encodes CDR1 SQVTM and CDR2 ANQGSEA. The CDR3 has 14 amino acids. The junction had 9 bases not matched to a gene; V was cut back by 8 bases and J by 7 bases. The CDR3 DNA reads TGCAGCTCTTGGGGCGGACAGGGGGCTGAAAAACTGTTTTTT. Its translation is CSSWGGQGAEKLFF.

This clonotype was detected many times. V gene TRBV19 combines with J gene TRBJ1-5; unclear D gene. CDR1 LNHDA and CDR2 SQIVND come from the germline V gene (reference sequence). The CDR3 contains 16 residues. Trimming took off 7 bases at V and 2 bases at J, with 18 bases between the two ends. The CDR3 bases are TGTGCCAGTACCATTGGTTCGGAGGTAGGCAATCAGCCCCAGCATTTT. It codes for CASTIGSEVGNQPQHF.

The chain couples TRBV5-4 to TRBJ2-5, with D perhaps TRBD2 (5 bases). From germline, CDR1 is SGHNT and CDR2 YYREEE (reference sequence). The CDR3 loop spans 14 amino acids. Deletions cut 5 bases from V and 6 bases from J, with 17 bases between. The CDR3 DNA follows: TGTGCCAGCAGACCCGCTGAGGGTGGGAAGACCCAGTACTTC. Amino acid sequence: CASRPAEGGKTQYF.

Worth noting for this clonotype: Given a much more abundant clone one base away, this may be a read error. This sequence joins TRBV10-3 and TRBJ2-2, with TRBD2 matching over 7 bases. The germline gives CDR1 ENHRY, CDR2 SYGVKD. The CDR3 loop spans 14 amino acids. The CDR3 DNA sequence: TGTGCCTCTGCGCGGGAGCGAAGCACCAGGGAGCTGTTTTTT. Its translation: CASARERSTRELFF.